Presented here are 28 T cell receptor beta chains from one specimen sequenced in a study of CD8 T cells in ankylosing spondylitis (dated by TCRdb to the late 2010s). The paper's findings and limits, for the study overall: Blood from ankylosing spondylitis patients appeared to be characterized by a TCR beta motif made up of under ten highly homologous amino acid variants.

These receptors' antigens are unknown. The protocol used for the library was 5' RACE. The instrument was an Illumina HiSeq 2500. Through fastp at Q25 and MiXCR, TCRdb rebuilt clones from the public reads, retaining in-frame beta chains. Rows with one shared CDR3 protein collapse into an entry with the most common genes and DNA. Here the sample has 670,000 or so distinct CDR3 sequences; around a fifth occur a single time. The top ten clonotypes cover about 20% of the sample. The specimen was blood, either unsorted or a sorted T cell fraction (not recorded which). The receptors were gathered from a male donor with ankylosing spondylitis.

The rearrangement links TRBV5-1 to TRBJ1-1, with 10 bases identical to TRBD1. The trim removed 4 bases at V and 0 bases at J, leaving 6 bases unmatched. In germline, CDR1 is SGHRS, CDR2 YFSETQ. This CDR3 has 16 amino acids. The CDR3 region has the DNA TGCGCCAGCAGCGCCGGACAGGGGGGTTTGAACACTGAAGCTTTCTTT. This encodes CASSAGQGGLNTEAFF.

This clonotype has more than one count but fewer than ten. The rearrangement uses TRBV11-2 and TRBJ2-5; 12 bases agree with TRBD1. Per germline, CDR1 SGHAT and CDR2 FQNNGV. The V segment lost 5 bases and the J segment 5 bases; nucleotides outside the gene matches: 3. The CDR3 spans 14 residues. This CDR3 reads CASSQGTGGETQYF. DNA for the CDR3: TGTGCCAGCAGCCAGGGGACAGGGGGCGAGACCCAGTACTTC.

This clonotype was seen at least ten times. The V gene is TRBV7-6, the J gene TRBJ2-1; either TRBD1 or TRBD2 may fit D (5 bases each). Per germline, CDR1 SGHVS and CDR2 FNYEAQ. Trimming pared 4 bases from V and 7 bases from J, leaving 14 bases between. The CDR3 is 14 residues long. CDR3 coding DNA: TGTGCCAGCAGCTGGACTGACAGAGGGAATGAGCAGTTCTTC. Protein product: CASSWTDRGNEQFF. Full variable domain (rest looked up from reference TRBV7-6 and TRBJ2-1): GAGVSQSPRYKVTKRGQDVALRCDPISGHVSLYWYRQALGQGPEFLTYFNYEAQQDKSGLPNDRFSAERPEGSISTLTIQRTEQRDSAMYRCASSWTDRGNEQFFGPGTRLTVL.

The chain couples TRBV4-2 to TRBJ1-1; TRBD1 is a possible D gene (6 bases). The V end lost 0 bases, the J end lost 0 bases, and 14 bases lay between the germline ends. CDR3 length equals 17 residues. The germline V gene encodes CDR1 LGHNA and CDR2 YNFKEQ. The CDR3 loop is CASSQEGGLTMNTEAFF. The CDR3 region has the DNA TGTGCCAGCAGCCAAGAGGGGGGGCTTACTATGAACACTGAAGCTTTCTTT.

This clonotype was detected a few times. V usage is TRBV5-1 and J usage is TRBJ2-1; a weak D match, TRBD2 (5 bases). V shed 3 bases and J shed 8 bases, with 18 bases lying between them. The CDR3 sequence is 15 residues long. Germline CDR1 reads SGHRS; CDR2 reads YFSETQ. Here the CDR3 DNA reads TGCGCCAGCAGCTCCCGCGGTGAGGGAGTAGATGAGCAGTTCTTC. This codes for CASSSRGEGVDEQFF.

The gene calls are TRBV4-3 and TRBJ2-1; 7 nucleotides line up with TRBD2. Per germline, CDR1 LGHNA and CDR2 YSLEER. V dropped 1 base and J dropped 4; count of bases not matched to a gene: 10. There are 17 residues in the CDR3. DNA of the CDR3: TGCGCCAGCAGCCAAGGCTTTGCGGGAGCCCCATACAATGAGCAGTTCTTC. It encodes CASSQGFAGAPYNEQFF.

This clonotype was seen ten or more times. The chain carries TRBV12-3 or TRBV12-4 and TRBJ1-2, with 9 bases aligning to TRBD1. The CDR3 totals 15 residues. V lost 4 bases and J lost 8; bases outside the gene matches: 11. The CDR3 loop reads CASSYTGGSVGGYTF. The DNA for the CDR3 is TGTGCCAGCAGTTATACAGGGGGCAGTGTGGGGGGCTACACCTTC.

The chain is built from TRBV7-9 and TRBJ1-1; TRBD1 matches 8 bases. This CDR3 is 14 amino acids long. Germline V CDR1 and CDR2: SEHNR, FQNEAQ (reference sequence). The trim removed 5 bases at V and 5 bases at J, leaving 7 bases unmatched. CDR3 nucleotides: TGTGCCAGCAGCGCCCAGACAGGGGTGACTGAAGCTTTCTTT. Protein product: CASSAQTGVTEAFF.

The CDR3 DNA sequence: TGTGCCAGCAGTCGCTGGGACTGGGTCGGCTACACCTTC. Its translation is CASSRWDWVGYTF. The chain links TRBV27 to TRBJ1-2; perhaps TRBD1 as D (5 bases). V was shortened by 5 bases and J by 8 bases, with 15 bases between the two germline ends. The V gene's germline CDR1 is MNHEY and CDR2 SMNVEV (reference sequence). CDR3 length: 13 amino acids.

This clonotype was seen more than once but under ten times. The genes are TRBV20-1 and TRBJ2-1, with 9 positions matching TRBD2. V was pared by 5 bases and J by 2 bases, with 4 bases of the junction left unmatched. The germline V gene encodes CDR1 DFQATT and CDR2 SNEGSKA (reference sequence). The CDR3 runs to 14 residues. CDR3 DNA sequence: TGCAGTGCTCGGCTAGCGGGGACCTACAATGAGCAGTTCTTC. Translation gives CSARLAGTYNEQFF.

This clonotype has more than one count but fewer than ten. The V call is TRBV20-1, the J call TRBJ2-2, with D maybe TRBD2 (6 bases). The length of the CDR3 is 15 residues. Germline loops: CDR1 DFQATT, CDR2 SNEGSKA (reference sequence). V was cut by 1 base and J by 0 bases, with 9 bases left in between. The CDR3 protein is CSARVAGTNTGELFF. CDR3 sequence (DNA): TGCAGTGCTAGAGTTGCGGGGACGAACACCGGGGAGCTGTTTTTT.

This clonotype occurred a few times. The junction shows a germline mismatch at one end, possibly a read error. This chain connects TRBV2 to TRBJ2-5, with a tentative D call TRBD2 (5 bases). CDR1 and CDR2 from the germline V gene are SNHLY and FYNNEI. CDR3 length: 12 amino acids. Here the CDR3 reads CASSESSDLVAF. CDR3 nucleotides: TGTGCCAGCAGTGAGAGTAGCGACTTGGTTGCCTTC.

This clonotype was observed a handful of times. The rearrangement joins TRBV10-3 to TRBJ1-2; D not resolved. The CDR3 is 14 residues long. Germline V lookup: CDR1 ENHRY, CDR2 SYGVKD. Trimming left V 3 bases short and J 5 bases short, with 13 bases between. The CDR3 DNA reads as TGTGCCATCAGTGATGGAGACGGCCCGTATGGCTACACCTTC. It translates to CAISDGDGPYGYTF.

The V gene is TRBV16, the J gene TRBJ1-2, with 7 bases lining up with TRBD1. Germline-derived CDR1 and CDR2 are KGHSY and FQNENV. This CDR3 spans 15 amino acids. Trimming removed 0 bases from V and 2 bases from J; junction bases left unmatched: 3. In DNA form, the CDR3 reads TGTGCCAGCAGCCAATCCCAGGGGGTGAACTATGGCTACACCTTC. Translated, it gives CASSQSQGVNYGYTF.

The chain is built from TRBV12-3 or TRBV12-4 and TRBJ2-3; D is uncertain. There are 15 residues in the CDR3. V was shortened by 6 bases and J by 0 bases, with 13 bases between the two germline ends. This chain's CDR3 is CASSPDMLSTDTQYF. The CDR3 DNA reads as TGTGCCAGCAGCCCTGACATGTTGAGCACAGATACGCAGTATTTT.

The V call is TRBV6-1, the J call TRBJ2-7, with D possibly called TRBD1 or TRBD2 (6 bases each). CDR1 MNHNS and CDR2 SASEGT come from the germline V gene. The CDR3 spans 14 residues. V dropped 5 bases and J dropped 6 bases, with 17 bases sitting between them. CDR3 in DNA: TGTGCCAGCAGTCCGGGGGCAGCTGGGGGCGAGCAGTACTTC. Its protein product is CASSPGAAGGEQYF.

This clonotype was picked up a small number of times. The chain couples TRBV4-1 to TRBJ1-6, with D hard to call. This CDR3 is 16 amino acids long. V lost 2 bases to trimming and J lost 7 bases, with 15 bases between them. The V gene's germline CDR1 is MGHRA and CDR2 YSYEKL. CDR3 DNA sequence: TGCGCCAGCAGCCAATTGGTGCCCCTATGGAATTCACCCCTCCACTTT. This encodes CASSQLVPLWNSPLHF.

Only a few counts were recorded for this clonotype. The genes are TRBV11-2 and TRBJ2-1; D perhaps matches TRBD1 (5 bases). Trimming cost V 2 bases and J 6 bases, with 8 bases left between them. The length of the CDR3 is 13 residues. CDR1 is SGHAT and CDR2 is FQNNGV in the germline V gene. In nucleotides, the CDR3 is TGTGCCAGCAGCTTATGGCAGGGCAATGAGCAGTTCTTC. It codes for CASSLWQGNEQFF.

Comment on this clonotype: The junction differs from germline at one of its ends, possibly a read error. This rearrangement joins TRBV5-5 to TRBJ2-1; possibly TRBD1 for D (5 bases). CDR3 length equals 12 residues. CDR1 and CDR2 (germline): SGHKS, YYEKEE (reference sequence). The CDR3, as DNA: TGTGCCAGCAGCTTGGATGGTCAGGGCCCGTTGTTC. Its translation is CASSLDGQGPLF.

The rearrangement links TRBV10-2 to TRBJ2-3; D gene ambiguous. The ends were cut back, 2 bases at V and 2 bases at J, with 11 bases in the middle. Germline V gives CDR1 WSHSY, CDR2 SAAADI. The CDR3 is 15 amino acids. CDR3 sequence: CASSELNPNTDTQYF. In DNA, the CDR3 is TGCGCCAGCAGTGAGCTGAACCCGAACACAGATACGCAGTATTTT.

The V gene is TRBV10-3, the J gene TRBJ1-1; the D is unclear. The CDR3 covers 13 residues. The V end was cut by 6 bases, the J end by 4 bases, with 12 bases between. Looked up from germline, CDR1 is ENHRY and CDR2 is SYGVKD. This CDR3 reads CAISPATGTEAFF. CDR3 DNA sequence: TGTGCCATCAGCCCGGCTACGGGCACTGAAGCTTTCTTT.

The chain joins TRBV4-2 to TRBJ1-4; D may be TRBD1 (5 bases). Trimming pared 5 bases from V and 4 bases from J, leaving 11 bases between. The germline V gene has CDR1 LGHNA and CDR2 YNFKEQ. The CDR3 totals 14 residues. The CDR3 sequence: CASSVRDGNEKLFF. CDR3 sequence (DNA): TGTGCCAGCAGCGTTAGGGACGGTAATGAAAAACTGTTTTTT.

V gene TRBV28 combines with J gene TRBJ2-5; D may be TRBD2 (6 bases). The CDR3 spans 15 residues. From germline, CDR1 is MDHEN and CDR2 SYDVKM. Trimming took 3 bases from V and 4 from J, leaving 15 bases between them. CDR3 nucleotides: TGTGCCAGCAGTTTTGGGGCGTGGGAGGCAGAGACCCAGTACTTC. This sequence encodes CASSFGAWEAETQYF.

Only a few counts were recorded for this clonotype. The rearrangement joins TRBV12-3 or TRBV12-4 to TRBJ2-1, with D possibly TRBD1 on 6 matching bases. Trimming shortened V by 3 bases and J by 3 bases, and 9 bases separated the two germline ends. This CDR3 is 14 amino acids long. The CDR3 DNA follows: TGTGCCAGCAGTTTCCGACAGGTCTACAATGAGCAGTTCTTC. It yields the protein CASSFRQVYNEQFF.

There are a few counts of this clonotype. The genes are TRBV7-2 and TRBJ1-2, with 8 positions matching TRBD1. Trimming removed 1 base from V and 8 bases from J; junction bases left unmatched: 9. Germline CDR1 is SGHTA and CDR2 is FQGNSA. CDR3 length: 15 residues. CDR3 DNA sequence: TGTGCCAGCAGCTTAGGGGACAGGATTGGGGAAGGCTACACCTTC. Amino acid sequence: CASSLGDRIGEGYTF. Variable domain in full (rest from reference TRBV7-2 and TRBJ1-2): GAGVSQSPSNKVTEKGKDVELRCDPISGHTALYWYRQSLGQGLEFLIYFQGNSAPDKSGLPSDRFSAERTGGSVSTLTIQRTQQEDSAVYLCASSLGDRIGEGYTFGSGTRLTVV.

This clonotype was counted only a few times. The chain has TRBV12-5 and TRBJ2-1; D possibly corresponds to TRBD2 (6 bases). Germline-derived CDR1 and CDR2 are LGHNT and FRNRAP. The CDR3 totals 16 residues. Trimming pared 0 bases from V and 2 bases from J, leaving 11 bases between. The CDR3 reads CASGLVVAGTYNEQFF. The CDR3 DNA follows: TGTGCTAGTGGTTTGGTCGTCGCGGGGACCTACAATGAGCAGTTCTTC.

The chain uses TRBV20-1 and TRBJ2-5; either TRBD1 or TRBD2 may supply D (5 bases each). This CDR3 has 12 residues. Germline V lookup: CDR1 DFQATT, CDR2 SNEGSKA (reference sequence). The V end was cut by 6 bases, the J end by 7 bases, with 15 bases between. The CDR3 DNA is TGCAGTGCCCCTGGGGGACCCCGGACCCAGTACTTC. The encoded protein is CSAPGGPRTQYF.

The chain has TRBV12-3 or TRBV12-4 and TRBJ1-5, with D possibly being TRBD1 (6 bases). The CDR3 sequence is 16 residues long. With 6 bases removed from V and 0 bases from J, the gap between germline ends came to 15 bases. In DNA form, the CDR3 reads TGTGCCAGCAGCGAAGGGACAAAACCTAGCAATCAGCCCCAGCATTTT. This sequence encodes CASSEGTKPSNQPQHF.